What follows are 22 T cell receptor beta chains derived from one specimen sequenced in a study of CXCR3-negative and CXCR3-positive naive CD8 T cells. Broader study findings: Greater hydrophobicity was found in TRB CDR3s of CXCR3-positive naive cells than of CXCR3-negative naive cells.

These receptors have no identified antigens. Each TRB cDNA library was prepared by 5' RACE (with UMI labels). TCRdb reprocessed the 5' RACE reads, with one entry per CDR3 protein and no DNA. With some 120,000 distinct CDR3 sequences in the sample, the ten largest clones hold approximately 0.54%. Material for sequencing was naive CXCR3+ CD8+ T cells from blood. Indicated subset: CD45RO-CCR7+CD27+CD95- naive CD8+ T cells expressing CXCR3 (TNR3+). The receptors derive from a human donor in good health. Some clones in this sample may be carry-over from other donors' samples.

The gene calls are TRBV13 and TRBJ2-7. From germline, CDR1 is PRHDT and CDR2 FYEKMQ (reference sequence). CDR3 size: 14 residues. The CDR3: CASSSHRGSYEQYF.

The chain joins TRBV13 to TRBJ2-1; TCRdb names TRBD2, which stays unverified in the absence of DNA. This CDR3 region has 13 residues. Germline CDR1 is PRHDT and CDR2 is FYEKMQ (reference sequence). This CDR3 is CASSRVPYNEQFF. Combining the CDR3 with reference TRBV13 and TRBJ2-1 gives the whole variable domain AAGVIQSPRHLIKEKRETATLKCYPIPRHDTVYWYQQGPGQDPQFLISFYEKMQSDKGSIPDRFSAQQFSDYHSELNMSSLELGDSALYFCASSRVPYNEQFFGPGTRLTVL.

The chain has TRBV4-3 and TRBJ2-1; TCRdb proposes TRBD2, but this gene call is untestable without DNA. This CDR3 spans 17 amino acids. CDR1 is LGHNA, CDR2 YSLEER, per germline. CDR3 loop: CASSHRPPGLAYNEQFF.

The V and J genes are TRBV11-2 and TRBJ2-3; there is no DNA to check the TCRdb D call of TRBD2. From germline, CDR1 is SGHAT and CDR2 FQNNGV. CDR3 length: 15 residues. CDR3 sequence: CASSFEREIPDTQYF.

This rearrangement joins TRBV7-6 to TRBJ2-5; with no DNA, the TCRdb D assignment of TRBD1 cannot be verified. CDR1 and CDR2 (germline): SGHVS, FNYEAQ. The CDR3 extends over 15 amino acids. CDR3 sequence reads: CASSSRTGMMETQYF.

The genes are TRBV21-1 and TRBJ1-2; TCRdb selects TRBD1, and the lack of DNA leaves this call unchecked. TRBV21-1 represents a pseudogene. The CDR3 has 13 amino acids. CDR3 amino acids: CASSKDRFYGYTF.

This chain uses TRBV9 with TRBJ2-1; TCRdb gives TRBD1 as the D gene, but with no DNA this cannot be confirmed. From germline, CDR1 is SGDLS and CDR2 YYNGEE. There are 13 residues in the CDR3. CDR3 loop: CASSPGGRVDQFF.

CDR3 residues: CASSRLGTGDGYTF. The rearrangement links TRBV18 to TRBJ1-2; TCRdb calls TRBD1, which cannot be checked without DNA. Per the germline V gene, CDR1 is KGHSH and CDR2 is LQKENI. This CDR3 comprises 14 residues.

The V call is TRBV28, the J call TRBJ2-1; TCRdb returns TRBD1, unconfirmable since there is no DNA. From germline, CDR1 is MDHEN and CDR2 SYDVKM. The CDR3 consists of 14 residues. CDR3 sequence reads: CASSLPGPPNEQFF.

V usage is TRBV28 and J usage is TRBJ1-2. In germline, CDR1 is MDHEN, CDR2 SYDVKM. This CDR3 has 18 residues. CDR3 region: CASSPTTLKGPHGVGYTF.

This sequence joins TRBV29-1 and TRBJ1-2. CDR3 length: 11 amino acids. Germline V gives CDR1 SQVTM, CDR2 ANQGSEA. The CDR3 reads CSASEMSGYTF.

This rearrangement joins TRBV7-9 to TRBJ2-7; TCRdb gives TRBD1 as the D gene, but with no DNA this cannot be confirmed. This CDR3 spans 14 amino acids. Per the germline V gene, CDR1 is SEHNR and CDR2 is FQNEAQ (reference sequence). The CDR3 protein is CAPAPLRASYEQYF.

V gene TRBV5-1 combines with J gene TRBJ2-3; TCRdb gives TRBD1 as the D gene, but with no DNA this cannot be confirmed. The CDR3 extends over 17 amino acids. Germline assignment: CDR1 SGHRS and CDR2 YFSETQ. CDR3 loop: CASSLVTGTGDTDTQYF.

V is TRBV4-2 and J is TRBJ2-1; TCRdb calls TRBD1, which cannot be checked without DNA. This CDR3 comprises 12 residues. CDR1 and CDR2 from the germline V gene are LGHNA and YNFKEQ. The CDR3: CASSQGDRVRFF.

This chain links TRBV7-9 with TRBJ2-5; TCRdb's D call of TRBD2 is untestable without DNA. This CDR3 is 16 amino acids long. The germline V gene encodes CDR1 SEHNR and CDR2 FQNEAQ (reference sequence). CDR3 in amino acids: CASSFRTSGIQETQYF.

The rearrangement uses TRBV12-3 or TRBV12-4 and TRBJ1-2; TCRdb's D call, TRBD1, is unchecked because there is no DNA. The CDR3 spans 13 residues. CDR3 protein: CASSTGTNYGYTF.

The V and J genes are TRBV29-1 and TRBJ2-2; TCRdb selects TRBD1, and the lack of DNA leaves this call unchecked. The germline V gene has CDR1 SQVTM and CDR2 ANQGSEA. The CDR3 covers 11 residues. The CDR3 spells CSGKGTGELFF.

The CDR3 sequence is CASSVGPSANYGYTF. The V gene is TRBV9, the J gene TRBJ1-2. The CDR3 has 15 residues. Looked up from germline, CDR1 is SGDLS and CDR2 is YYNGEE.

The V and J genes are TRBV7-9 and TRBJ2-7; without DNA, the TCRdb call of TRBD1 cannot be checked. The CDR3 has 17 residues. Germline CDR1 and CDR2: SEHNR and FQNEAQ (reference sequence). CDR3: CASSHPPGRGGPMEQYF.

The V gene is TRBV7-9, the J gene TRBJ1-2; without DNA, the TCRdb call of TRBD1 cannot be checked. Germline lookup yields CDR1 SEHNR and CDR2 FQNEAQ (reference sequence). The length of the CDR3 is 14 residues. The CDR3 loop is CASSLGTGHHGYTF.

CDR3 amino acids: CSVEAGGVEQYF. The rearrangement uses TRBV29-1 and TRBJ2-7; without DNA, the TCRdb call of TRBD1 cannot be checked. There are 12 residues in the CDR3. The V gene's germline CDR1 is SQVTM and CDR2 ANQGSEA.

The chain is built from TRBV4-1 and TRBJ2-4. The CDR3 is made up of 16 amino acids. The germline V gene has CDR1 MGHRA and CDR2 YSYEKL. The CDR3 region is CASSQELSGAKNIQYF.